Below, one T cell receptor beta chain is given with its context. Sequencing was performed with immunoSEQ multiplex PCR; in TCRdb, only in-frame clones are kept and a portion is missing. The sample lists around 100,000 clones; roughly 85% were seen once. The data originate from a study of identifying expanded T cells in peripheral blood. This CDR3 is built from 15 residues. V gave up 7 bases and J gave up 0 bases; unmatched junction bases: 9. Looked up from germline, CDR1 is LNHDA and CDR2 is SQIVND (reference sequence). The receptor comes from a person aged 18 to 70 in good health. The chain has TRBV19 and TRBJ2-7, with 7 bases matching TRBD2. Source material: blood. CDR3: CASNDKGGSSYEQYF. The CDR3 DNA reads as TGTGCCAGTAACGACAAGGGAGGGAGCTCCTACGAGCAGTACTTC.